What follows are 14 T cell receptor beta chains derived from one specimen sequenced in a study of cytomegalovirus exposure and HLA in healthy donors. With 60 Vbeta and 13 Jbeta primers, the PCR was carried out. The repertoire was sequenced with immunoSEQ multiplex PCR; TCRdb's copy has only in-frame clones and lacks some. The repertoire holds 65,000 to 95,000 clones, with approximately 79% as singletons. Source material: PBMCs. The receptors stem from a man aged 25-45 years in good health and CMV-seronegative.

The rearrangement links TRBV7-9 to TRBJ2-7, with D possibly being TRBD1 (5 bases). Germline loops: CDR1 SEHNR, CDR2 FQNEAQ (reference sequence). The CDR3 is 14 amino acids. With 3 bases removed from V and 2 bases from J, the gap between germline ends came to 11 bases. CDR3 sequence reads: CASSLAGQTYEQYF. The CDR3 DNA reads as TGTGCCAGCAGCTTGGCTGGACAAACCTACGAGCAGTACTTC.

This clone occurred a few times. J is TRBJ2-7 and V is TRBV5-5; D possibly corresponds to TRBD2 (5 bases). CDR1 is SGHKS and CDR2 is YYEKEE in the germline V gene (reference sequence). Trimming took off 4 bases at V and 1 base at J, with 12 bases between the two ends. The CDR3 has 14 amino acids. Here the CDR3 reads CASSHQSGSYEQYF. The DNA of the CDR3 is TGTGCCAGCAGCCACCAGTCGGGGTCCTACGAGCAGTACTTC.

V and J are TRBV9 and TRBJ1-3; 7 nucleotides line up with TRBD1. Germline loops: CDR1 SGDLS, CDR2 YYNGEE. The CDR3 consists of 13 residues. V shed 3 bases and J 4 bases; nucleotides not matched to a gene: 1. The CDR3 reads CASSAGQGNTIYF. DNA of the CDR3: TGTGCCAGCAGCGCGGGACAGGGAAACACCATATATTTT.

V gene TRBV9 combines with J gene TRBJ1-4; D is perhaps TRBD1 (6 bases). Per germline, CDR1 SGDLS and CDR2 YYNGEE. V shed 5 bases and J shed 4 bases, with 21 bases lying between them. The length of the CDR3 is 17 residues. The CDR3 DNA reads TGTGCCAGCAGGAGTAGCAGAGAGGACAGTCTTAATGAAAAACTGTTTTTT. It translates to CASRSSREDSLNEKLFF.

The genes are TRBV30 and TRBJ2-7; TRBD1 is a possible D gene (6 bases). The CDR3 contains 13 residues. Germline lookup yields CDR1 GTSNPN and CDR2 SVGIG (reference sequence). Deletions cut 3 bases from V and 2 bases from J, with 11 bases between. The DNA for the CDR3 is TGTGCCTGGAGGGGGGCGGAGACCTACGAGCAGTACTTC. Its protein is CAWRGAETYEQYF. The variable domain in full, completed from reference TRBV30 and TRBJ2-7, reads SQTIHQWPATLVQPVGSPLSLECTVEGTSNPNLYWYRQAAGRGLQLLFYSVGIGQISSEVPQNLSASRPQDRQFILSSKKLLLSDSGFYLCAWRGAETYEQYFGPGTRLTVT.

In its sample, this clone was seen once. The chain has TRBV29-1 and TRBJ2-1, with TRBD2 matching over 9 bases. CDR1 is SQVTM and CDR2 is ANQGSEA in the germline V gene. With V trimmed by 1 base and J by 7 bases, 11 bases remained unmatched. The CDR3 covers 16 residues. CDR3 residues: CSVEGRLAGSGNEQFF. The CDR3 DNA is TGCAGCGTTGAAGGGCGTCTAGCGGGAAGTGGAAATGAGCAGTTCTTC.

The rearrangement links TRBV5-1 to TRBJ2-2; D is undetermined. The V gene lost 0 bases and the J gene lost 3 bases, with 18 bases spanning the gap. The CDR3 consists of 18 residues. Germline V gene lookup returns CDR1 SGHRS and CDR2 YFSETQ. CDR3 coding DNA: TGCGCCAGCAGCTTGGGGCGGTCCTGGCAGACCCACACCGGGGAGCTGTTTTTT. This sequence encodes CASSLGRSWQTHTGELFF.

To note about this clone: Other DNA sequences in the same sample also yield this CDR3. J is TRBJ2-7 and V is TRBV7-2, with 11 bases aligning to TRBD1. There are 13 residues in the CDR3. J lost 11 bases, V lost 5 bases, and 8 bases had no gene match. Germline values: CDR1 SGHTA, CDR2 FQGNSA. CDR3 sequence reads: CASSPDRGRDEYF. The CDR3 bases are TGTGCCAGCAGCCCGGACAGGGGGCGTGATGAGTACTTC.

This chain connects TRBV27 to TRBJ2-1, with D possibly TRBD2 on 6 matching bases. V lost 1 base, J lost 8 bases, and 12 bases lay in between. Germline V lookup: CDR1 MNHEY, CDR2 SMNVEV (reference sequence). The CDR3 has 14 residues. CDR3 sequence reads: CASSLLGGSDEQFF. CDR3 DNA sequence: TGTGCCAGCAGTTTATTGGGGGGATCAGATGAGCAGTTCTTC.

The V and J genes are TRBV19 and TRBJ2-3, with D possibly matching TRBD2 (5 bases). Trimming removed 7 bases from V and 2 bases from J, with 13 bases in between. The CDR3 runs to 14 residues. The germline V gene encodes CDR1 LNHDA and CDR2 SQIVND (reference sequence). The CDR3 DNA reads TGTGCCAGTAATACGGGGTACAACACAGATACGCAGTATTTT. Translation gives CASNTGYNTDTQYF.

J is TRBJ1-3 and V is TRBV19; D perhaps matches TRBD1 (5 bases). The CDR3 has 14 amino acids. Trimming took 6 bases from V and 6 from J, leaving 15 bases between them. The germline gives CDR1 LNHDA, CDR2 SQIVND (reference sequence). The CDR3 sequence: CASRYRIVLNTIYF. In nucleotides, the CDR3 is TGTGCCAGTAGATACAGGATCGTACTAAACACCATATATTTT.

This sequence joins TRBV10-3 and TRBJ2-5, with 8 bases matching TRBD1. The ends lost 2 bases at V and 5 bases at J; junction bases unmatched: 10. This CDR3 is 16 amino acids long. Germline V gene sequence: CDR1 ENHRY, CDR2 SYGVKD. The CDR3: CAISEGAGTGGETQYF. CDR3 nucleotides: TGTGCCATCAGTGAGGGAGCCGGGACAGGAGGTGAGACCCAGTACTTC.

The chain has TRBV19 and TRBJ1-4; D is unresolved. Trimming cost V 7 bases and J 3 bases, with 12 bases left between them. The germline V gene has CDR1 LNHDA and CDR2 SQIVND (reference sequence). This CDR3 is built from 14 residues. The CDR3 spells CASNTRASNEKLFF. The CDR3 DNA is TGTGCCAGTAACACGAGGGCTTCTAATGAAAAACTGTTTTTT.

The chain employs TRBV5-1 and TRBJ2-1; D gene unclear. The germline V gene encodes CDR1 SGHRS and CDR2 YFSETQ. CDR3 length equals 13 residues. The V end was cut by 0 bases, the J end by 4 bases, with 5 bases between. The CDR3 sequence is CASSLGLYNEQFF. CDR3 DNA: TGCGCCAGCAGCTTGGGACTTTACAATGAGCAGTTCTTC.